The rows below give T cell receptor beta chains drawn from one sample of a study of Ad26.COV2.S vaccination and SARS-CoV-2 variants. Assay used: immunoSEQ multiplex PCR; TCRdb lists only in-frame clones, some missing. The repertoire holds around 450,000 clones, with approximately 92% as singletons. Specimen: peripheral blood, collected in a trial of Ad26.COV2.S vaccine versus placebo. The receptors were gathered from a person aged 18-60 years who received the Ad26.COV2.S COVID-19 vaccine or a placebo. The CDR3 runs from the conserved cysteine through the conserved F or W. The size of a clone is reported for some rows only, either as once, few or many, or as a class for expanded clones.

j_gene | len | abundance | v_gene | CDR3aa
TRBJ1-2 | 13 | . | TRBV20-1 | CSASEGSDYGYTF
TRBJ2-7 | 14 | . | TRBV5-6 | CASSLFVGMYEQYF
TRBJ2-2 | 14 | . | TRBV15 | CATSYSLDTGELFF
TRBJ2-1 | 16 | . | TRBV7-2 | CASSLDGGGASNEQFF
TRBJ2-3 | 11 | once | TRBV12-3/TRBV12-4 | CASSLEITQYF
TRBJ2-1 | 14 | . | TRBV24-1 | CATSDSGPNNEQFF
TRBJ2-1 | 13 | few | TRBV2 | CASSDETDNEQFF
TRBJ2-5 | 14 | . | TRBV28 | CASQRAGAVETQYF
TRBJ1-6 | 15 | . | TRBV7-9 | CASSPLGGANSPLHF
TRBJ2-5 | 14 | once | TRBV3-1/TRBV3-2 | CASSQVSGEETQYF
TRBJ1-2 | 14 | . | TRBV9 | CASRAGHRNYGYTF
TRBJ2-5 | 11 | . | TRBV18 | CASSHGDSLYF
TRBJ1-1 | 10 | . | TRBV20-1 | CSARRSGAFF
TRBJ1-3 | 14 | once | TRBV4-3 | CASSRGRSGNTIYF
TRBJ1-4 | 18 | . | TRBV2 | CASRANRWGIGGNEKLFF
TRBJ2-1 | 13 | . | TRBV7-9 | CASSFLYYGEQFF
TRBJ1-1 | 12 | . | TRBV21-1 | CASSKECPGAFF
TRBJ2-5 | 16 | . | TRBV11-2 | CASSPHPGGVGETQYF
TRBJ1-4 | 15 | . | TRBV28 | CASSFPERVNEKLFF
TRBJ2-3 | 15 | . | TRBV7-3 | CASRSSGGAADTQYF
TRBJ2-5 | 12 | . | TRBV5-4 | CASSLGVETQYF
TRBJ2-3 | 16 | . | TRBV4-3 | CASSAQLADSTDTQYF
TRBJ1-2 | 14 | . | TRBV18 | CASSPDASFYGYTF
TRBJ2-3 | 18 | . | TRBV19 | CASSIVYAAGGSTDTQYF
TRBJ1-2 | 15 | . | TRBV9 | CASSPQAYPNYGYTF
TRBJ2-3 | 14 | . | TRBV7-2 | CASSPGQITDTQYF
TRBJ2-1 | 18 | . | TRBV9 | CASSSEYGGLWSYNEQFF
TRBJ2-4 | 17 | . | TRBV7-2 | CASSLRAGRWDKNIQYF
TRBJ1-3 | 13 | . | TRBV30 | CAWSGGLGNTIYF
TRBJ2-6 | 16 | . | TRBV19 | CASTPGLRAGANVLTF
TRBJ2-3 | 15 | . | TRBV7-2 | CASSRDGVEADTQYF
TRBJ2-3 | 16 | . | TRBV9 | CASSMISGGAIYTQYF
TRBJ1-5 | 16 | . | TRBV28 | CASSLWSQGRNQPQHF
TRBJ1-4 | 15 | . | TRBV7-6 | CASSTSRSTNEKLFF
TRBJ2-1 | 11 | . | TRBV2 | CASGGYNEQFF
TRBJ1-1 | 14 | . | TRBV5-1 | CASSVRDRDTEAFF
TRBJ1-2 | 14 | . | TRBV9 | CASSTAGQGYGYTF
TRBJ1-1 | 14 | . | TRBV6-5 | CASSYANMNTEAFF
TRBJ1-5 | 17 | . | TRBV4-1 | CASSQFWTDYSNQPQHF
TRBJ1-1 | 15 | . | TRBV9 | CASSVEGALNTEAFF
TRBJ1-3 | 15 | once | TRBV4-1 | CASSQDDFSGNTIYF
TRBJ2-5 | 13 | . | TRBV7-3 | CASSSTTGGTQYF
TRBJ2-7 | 14 | once | TRBV5-6 | CASSLSGGFYEQYF
TRBJ2-3 | 17 | once | TRBV2 | CASSESGTGYRTDTQYF
TRBJ2-1 | 16 | . | TRBV24-1 | CATSGAGGPPYNEQFF
TRBJ2-5 | 13 | . | TRBV30 | CAEARDGEETQYF
TRBJ1-4 | 13 | once | TRBV28 | CASSFLTPSELFF
TRBJ2-4 | 15 | . | TRBV19 | CASSIYFKAKNIQYF
TRBJ1-6 | 15 | . | TRBV5-1 | CASSWTGQGNSPLHF
TRBJ1-5 | 13 | few | TRBV18 | CASSPQGDQPQHF
TRBJ2-2 | 19 | . | TRBV7-2 | CASSNSGTSGRWGTGELFF
TRBJ2-5 | 12 | . | TRBV27 | CASRNTGDTQYF
TRBJ2-5 | 14 | . | TRBV3-1/TRBV3-2 | CASSQVQGGETQYF
TRBJ2-3 | 14 | . | TRBV3-1/TRBV3-2 | CASSQDRASDTQYF